The rows below give T cell receptor beta chains drawn from one sample of a study of blood T cell repertoires in COVID-19. Profiled with immunoSEQ multiplex PCR; TCRdb holds only in-frame clones, not every one. The sample lists 250,000 to 300,000 clones; roughly 87% were seen once. Specimen: peripheral blood. The origin of the receptors is a woman in her forties or fifties who had recovered from COVID-19. Each CDR3 is given with its conserved first and last residue. D genes are given only for firm matches. Only part of the rows carry a size: once, few, many, or a class if the clone is expanded.

size: few
D: TRBD1
V: TRBV28
length: 15
J: TRBJ2-7
CDR3: CASSSWTGADYEQYF
DNA: TGTGCCAGCAGTTCCTGGACAGGGGCGGACTACGAGCAGTACTTC

size: NA
D: TRBD1
V: TRBV7-3
length: 15
J: TRBJ2-7
CDR3: CASSLQPTDRAEQYF
DNA: TGTGCCAGCAGCTTACAGCCCACCGACAGGGCCGAGCAGTACTTC

size: NA
D: TRBD1
V: TRBV5-1
length: 15
J: TRBJ2-5
CDR3: CASSLAAGGGETQYF
DNA: TGCGCCAGCAGCTTGGCGGCAGGGGGCGGCGAGACCCAGTACTTC

size: NA
D: NA
V: TRBV7-9
length: 12
J: TRBJ1-1
CDR3: CASSPTRDEAFF
DNA: TGTGCCAGCAGCCCGACCCGGGATGAAGCTTTCTTT

size: few
D: NA
V: TRBV30
length: 12
J: TRBJ1-4
CDR3: CAFAGPSQTVWF
DNA: TGTGCCTTCGCGGGGCCCTCCCAAACCGTTTGGTTT

size: once
D: NA
V: TRBV24-1
length: 16
J: TRBJ1-4
CDR3: CATSHPRQVTNEKLFF
DNA: TGTGCCACCAGTCACCCGCGACAGGTAACTAATGAAAAACTGTTTTTT

size: NA
D: TRBD1
V: TRBV14
length: 15
J: TRBJ1-1
CDR3: CASSRRTGMNTEAFF
DNA: TGTGCCAGCAGCCGCCGGACAGGGATGAACACTGAAGCTTTCTTT

size: NA
D: NA
V: TRBV30
length: 14
J: TRBJ1-1
CDR3: CAWEVRGWDTEAFF
DNA: TGTGCCTGGGAGGTCCGGGGATGGGACACTGAAGCTTTCTTT

size: NA
D: NA
V: TRBV29-1
length: 16
J: TRBJ1-2
CDR3: CSVEPRMPRGERGYTF
DNA: TGCAGCGTTGAGCCCAGGATGCCCAGGGGAGAGCGAGGCTACACCTTC

size: NA
D: NA
V: TRBV20-1
length: 11
J: TRBJ2-7
CDR3: CSASGEYEQYF
DNA: TGCAGTGCTAGCGGGGAGTACGAGCAGTACTTC

size: NA
D: NA
V: TRBV6-2/TRBV6-3
length: 19
J: TRBJ2-1
CDR3: CASSSDRTGAPESSGRGFF
DNA: TGTGCCAGCAGTTCCGACCGGACAGGGGCCCCGGAGTCGAGCGGGAGGGGATTCTTC

size: NA
D: NA
V: TRBV10-3
length: 15
J: TRBJ2-7
CDR3: CAISDGQTGGYEQYF
DNA: TGTGCCATCAGTGATGGGCAGACCGGCGGGTACGAGCAGTACTTC

size: NA
D: TRBD1
V: TRBV5-5
length: 16
J: TRBJ2-1
CDR3: CASSLAETGGFDEQFF
DNA: TGTGCCAGCAGCTTGGCCGAGACAGGGGGTTTCGATGAGCAGTTCTTC

size: NA
D: TRBD1
V: TRBV7-9
length: 15
J: TRBJ1-3
CDR3: CASSSDRADGNTIYF
DNA: TGTGCCAGCAGCTCCGACAGGGCCGATGGAAACACCATATATTTT

size: NA
D: NA
V: TRBV27
length: 14
J: TRBJ2-7
CDR3: CASSSGAKNYEQYF
DNA: TGTGCCAGCAGTTCAGGGGCGAAAAACTACGAGCAGTACTTC

size: NA
D: NA
V: TRBV20-1
length: 12
J: TRBJ2-7
CDR3: CSASRPPGEQYF
DNA: TGCAGTGCTAGTAGGCCTCCGGGCGAGCAGTACTTC

size: NA
D: TRBD1
V: TRBV28
length: 14
J: TRBJ2-7
CDR3: CASTQGALGREQYF
DNA: TGTGCCAGCACCCAGGGGGCGCTTGGACGGGAGCAGTACTTC

size: NA
D: NA
V: TRBV2
length: 14
J: TRBJ1-1
CDR3: CASSVREENTEAFF
DNA: TGTGCCAGCAGTGTCAGGGAGGAGAACACTGAAGCTTTCTTT

size: NA
D: TRBD1
V: TRBV15
length: 16
J: TRBJ1-4
CDR3: CATSSRGRGTNEKLFF
DNA: TGTGCCACCAGCAGCAGGGGGCGGGGAACTAATGAAAAACTGTTTTTT

size: NA
D: TRBD2
V: TRBV29-1
length: 13
J: TRBJ2-5
CDR3: CSVERGGGQTQYF
DNA: TGCAGCGTTGAACGGGGGGGCGGGCAGACCCAGTACTTC

size: NA
D: NA
V: TRBV20-1
length: 14
J: TRBJ2-7
CDR3: CSASRSGQRYEQYF
DNA: TGCAGTGCTAGTAGGTCAGGCCAGCGGTACGAGCAGTACTTC

size: NA
D: TRBD1
V: TRBV28
length: 15
J: TRBJ1-4
CDR3: CASSFRGQGSSKLFF
DNA: TGTGCCAGCAGTTTTAGGGGACAGGGATCGAGCAAACTGTTTTTT

size: NA
D: TRBD1
V: TRBV7-2
length: 18
J: TRBJ1-5
CDR3: CASSFDTSGTALNQPQHF
DNA: TGTGCCAGCAGCTTCGACACCTCCGGGACAGCTCTCAATCAGCCCCAGCATTTT

size: NA
D: NA
V: TRBV24-1
length: 13
J: TRBJ2-1
CDR3: CATSDYSYNEQFF
DNA: TGTGCCACCAGTGATTACAGCTACAATGAGCAGTTCTTC

size: once
D: NA
V: TRBV19
length: 14
J: TRBJ2-2
CDR3: CASSIGGGAGELFF
DNA: TGTGCCAGTAGTATCGGGGGAGGCGCCGGGGAGCTGTTTTTT

size: NA
D: NA
V: TRBV6-5
length: 15
J: TRBJ2-5
CDR3: CASSYSSVFQETQYF
DNA: TGTGCCAGCAGTTACTCGTCCGTGTTCCAAGAGACCCAGTACTTC

size: NA
D: NA
V: TRBV6-6
length: 14
J: TRBJ1-1
CDR3: CASSSSRESTEAFF
DNA: TGTGCCAGCAGTTCATCCCGTGAGAGCACTGAAGCTTTCTTT

size: NA
D: TRBD2
V: TRBV10-3
length: 15
J: TRBJ2-1
CDR3: CAISLLGGRRNEQFF
DNA: TGTGCCATCAGTCTTTTGGGCGGGAGGAGGAATGAGCAGTTCTTC

size: NA
D: NA
V: TRBV2
length: 16
J: TRBJ1-5
CDR3: CASSESGVFGNQPQHF
DNA: TGTGCCAGCAGTGAAAGCGGAGTATTTGGCAATCAGCCCCAGCATTTT

size: NA
D: TRBD2
V: TRBV7-2
length: 15
J: TRBJ2-1
CDR3: CASSLGTSGLGEQFF
DNA: TGTGCCAGCAGCTTAGGGACTAGCGGGTTGGGTGAGCAGTTCTTC

size: NA
D: TRBD1
V: TRBV18
length: 16
J: TRBJ2-2
CDR3: CASSPQRGPYTGELFF
DNA: TGTGCCAGCTCACCACAGAGGGGGCCTTACACCGGGGAGCTGTTTTTT

size: NA
D: NA
V: TRBV7-2
length: 15
J: TRBJ1-2
CDR3: CASTLRPSGFWGYTF
DNA: TGTGCCAGCACCCTCCGCCCTTCAGGGTTTTGGGGCTACACCTTC

size: NA
D: TRBD2
V: TRBV5-5
length: 17
J: TRBJ2-1
CDR3: CASTGISGALGYNEQFF
DNA: TGTGCCAGCACTGGAATCAGCGGGGCCTTAGGATACAATGAGCAGTTCTTC

size: NA
D: NA
V: TRBV20-1
length: 11
J: TRBJ2-3
CDR3: CSARYGDTQYF
DNA: TGCAGTGCTAGATACGGGGATACGCAGTATTTT

size: NA
D: TRBD1
V: TRBV2
length: 14
J: TRBJ1-6
CDR3: CASIKDRAGSPLHF
DNA: TGTGCCAGCATCAAAGACAGGGCAGGTTCACCCCTCCACTTT

size: NA
D: TRBD2
V: TRBV24-1
length: 17
J: TRBJ2-1
CDR3: CATSDLSGLAGHNEQFF
DNA: TGTGCCACCAGTGATTTGTCGGGACTAGCGGGCCACAATGAGCAGTTCTTC

size: NA
D: TRBD1
V: TRBV4-2
length: 17
J: TRBJ1-5
CDR3: CASSQYHGQGVHQPQHF
DNA: TGTGCCAGCAGCCAATATCACGGACAGGGGGTGCATCAGCCCCAGCATTTT

size: NA
D: NA
V: TRBV3-1/TRBV3-2
length: 14
J: TRBJ1-1
CDR3: CASSAGRVSTEAFF
DNA: TGTGCCAGCAGCGCAGGGAGGGTGAGCACTGAAGCTTTCTTT

size: NA
D: NA
V: TRBV11-1
length: 16
J: TRBJ2-5
CDR3: CASSLNGQMASETQYF
DNA: TGTGCCAGCAGCTTAAATGGACAAATGGCCTCGGAGACCCAGTACTTC

size: NA
D: TRBD2
V: TRBV5-1
length: 14
J: TRBJ2-5
CDR3: CASSPGGPQETQYF
DNA: TGCGCCAGCAGCCCGGGGGGTCCACAAGAGACCCAGTACTTC

size: NA
D: NA
V: TRBV5-5
length: 16
J: TRBJ2-5
CDR3: CASSFEELAEEETQYF
DNA: TGTGCCAGCAGCTTCGAGGAGCTAGCTGAAGAAGAGACCCAGTACTTC

size: NA
D: TRBD1
V: TRBV5-1
length: 14
J: TRBJ2-7
CDR3: CASSWGTGPYEQYF
DNA: TGCGCCAGCAGCTGGGGGACAGGACCCTACGAGCAGTACTTC

size: NA
D: TRBD1
V: TRBV7-2
length: 13
J: TRBJ2-5
CDR3: CASSLRGQGTQYF
DNA: TGTGCCAGCAGCTTAAGGGGGCAAGGGACCCAGTACTTC

size: NA
D: TRBD2
V: TRBV9
length: 15
J: TRBJ2-3
CDR3: CASSVGQAGADTQYF
DNA: TGTGCCAGCAGCGTAGGTCAGGCGGGAGCAGATACGCAGTATTTT

size: NA
D: NA
V: TRBV6-5
length: 15
J: TRBJ2-7
CDR3: CASSYAGSTPYEQYF
DNA: TGTGCCAGCAGTTACGCAGGGTCCACTCCCTACGAGCAGTACTTC

size: NA
D: TRBD1
V: TRBV6-5
length: 14
J: TRBJ1-1
CDR3: CASRRDRVVTEAFF
DNA: TGTGCCAGCAGGAGGGACAGGGTCGTCACTGAAGCTTTCTTT

size: NA
D: NA
V: TRBV7-2
length: 15
J: TRBJ1-5
CDR3: CASSLSRAGNQPQHF
DNA: TGTGCCAGCAGCTTATCGCGGGCAGGCAATCAGCCCCAGCATTTT

size: NA
D: NA
V: TRBV28
length: 14
J: TRBJ1-6
CDR3: CASSFEYFNSPLHF
DNA: TGTGCCAGCAGTTTTGAATACTTTAATTCACCCCTCCACTTT

size: NA
D: NA
V: TRBV5-6
length: 13
J: TRBJ2-5
CDR3: CASSLGGQETQYF
DNA: TGTGCCAGCAGCTTGGGGGGCCAGGAGACCCAGTACTTC

size: NA
D: NA
V: TRBV30
length: 13
J: TRBJ1-2
CDR3: CAWSVNREYGYTF
DNA: TGTGCCTGGAGTGTTAACAGGGAATATGGCTACACCTTC

size: few
D: TRBD1
V: TRBV7-2
length: 15
J: TRBJ2-1
CDR3: CASSLWDSSYNEQFF
DNA: TGTGCCAGCAGCTTATGGGACAGCTCCTACAATGAGCAGTTCTTC

size: NA
D: TRBD1
V: TRBV6-5
length: 12
J: TRBJ1-1
CDR3: CASHRGSTEAFF
DNA: TGTGCCAGCCACAGGGGGAGCACTGAAGCTTTCTTT

size: once
D: TRBD1
V: TRBV19
length: 15
J: TRBJ2-7
CDR3: CASPVQGDRAYEQYF
DNA: TGTGCCAGTCCAGTCCAGGGGGATCGAGCCTACGAGCAGTACTTC

size: NA
D: TRBD1
V: TRBV9
length: 13
J: TRBJ1-2
CDR3: CASSLGTAYGYTF
DNA: TGTGCCAGCAGTCTAGGGACAGCCTATGGCTACACCTTC

size: once
D: TRBD2
V: TRBV9
length: 15
J: TRBJ2-1
CDR3: CASSASLAGANEQFF
DNA: TGTGCCAGCAGCGCCTCGTTAGCGGGAGCTAATGAGCAGTTCTTC

size: NA
D: TRBD1
V: TRBV9
length: 15
J: TRBJ2-5
CDR3: CASSGLQGPWETQYF
DNA: TGTGCCAGCAGCGGCCTACAGGGGCCTTGGGAGACCCAGTACTTC

size: NA
D: NA
V: TRBV5-1
length: 15
J: TRBJ1-1
CDR3: CASSNRLQGNTEAFF
DNA: TGCGCCAGCAGCAACCGTTTACAGGGGAACACTGAAGCTTTCTTT

size: NA
D: TRBD1
V: TRBV4-1
length: 16
J: TRBJ1-6
CDR3: CASSQEEGTGFSPLHF
DNA: TGCGCCAGCAGCCAAGAGGAAGGGACAGGGTTCTCACCCCTCCACTTT

size: NA
D: TRBD1
V: TRBV30
length: 15
J: TRBJ1-4
CDR3: CAWSTGTATNEKLFF
DNA: TGTGCCTGGAGTACTGGGACAGCAACTAATGAAAAACTGTTTTTT